Shown below are 30 T cell receptor beta chains from a single sample sequenced in a study of shared T cell receptors in the human thymus. This table comes from immunoSEQ multiplex PCR, and its TCRdb copy is limited to in-frame clones, with some not included. Found here are 550,000 to 800,000 clones, 70% to 90% of them singletons; the top ten hold 0.008% to 0.011%. This sample also appeared in a second study, on human thymus T cells.

What was sequenced was thymocytes. The receptors shown here come from a girl under three years old with a congenital heart defect.

This clone was recorded once. The chain couples TRBV5-6 to TRBJ2-7; 8 bases map to TRBD2. The CDR3 is made up of 15 amino acids. Germline values: CDR1 SGHDT, CDR2 YYEEEE. Losses at the gene ends were 1 base for V and 2 bases for J; bases not matched to a gene: 5. The CDR3 bases are TGTGCCAGCAGCTTGCCGGCGGGGGGCGCCTACGAGCAGTACTTC. It codes for CASSLPAGGAYEQYF.

This chain joins TRBV27 and TRBJ1-1; D is possibly TRBD1 (5 bases). V lost 8 bases and J 4 bases, leaving 14 bases between the germline ends. The CDR3 has 13 residues. Germline-derived CDR1 and CDR2 are MNHEY and SMNVEV (reference sequence). The CDR3 loop reads CASGAGRTTEAFF. In DNA, the CDR3 is TGTGCCAGCGGTGCGGGGCGGACCACTGAAGCTTTCTTT.

The table lists this clone with a count of one. V is TRBV5-1 and J is TRBJ1-2; 8 bases are a match to TRBD1. The CDR3 runs to 17 residues. Germline values: CDR1 SGHRS, CDR2 YFSETQ. Trimming took 3 bases from V and 3 from J; bases not matched to a gene: 13. CDR3 residues: CASSSKGQGMRHYGYTF. DNA of the CDR3: TGCGCCAGCAGCTCAAAAGGACAGGGAATGCGTCACTATGGCTACACCTTC.

This rearrangement joins TRBV13 to TRBJ2-2; 8 nucleotides align to TRBD1. Germline V gene sequence: CDR1 PRHDT, CDR2 FYEKMQ (reference sequence). There are 15 residues in the CDR3. J lost 4 bases, V lost 4 bases, and 5 bases had no gene match. CDR3 sequence: CASSSSDRATGELFF. CDR3 DNA: TGTGCCAGCAGCTCCTCGGACAGGGCCACCGGGGAGCTGTTTTTT.

V is TRBV4-1 and J is TRBJ2-3; 7 nucleotides match TRBD1. The CDR3 sequence is 19 residues long. In germline, CDR1 is MGHRA, CDR2 YSYEKL. V lost 0 bases, J lost 0 bases, and 12 bases stayed unmatched. The CDR3 loop reads CASSQDLVRKGASTDTQYF. The CDR3 DNA reads TGCGCCAGCAGCCAAGATTTAGTTCGGAAGGGGGCCAGCACAGATACGCAGTATTTT.

The rearrangement uses TRBV5-8 and TRBJ2-1; weak D call: TRBD1 (5 bases). Germline CDR1 is SGHTS and CDR2 is YDEGEE. CDR3 length equals 12 residues. Trimming took 4 bases from V and 9 from J, leaving 11 bases between them. The chain's CDR3 is CASSRTRVEQFF. CDR3 in DNA: TGTGCCAGCAGCCGGACCAGGGTTGAGCAGTTCTTC. The variable domain in full, completed from reference TRBV5-8 and TRBJ2-1, reads EAGVTQSPTHLIKTRGQQATLRCSPISGHTSVYWYQQALGLGLQFLLWYDEGEERNRGNFPPRFSGRQFPNYSSELNVNALELEDSALYLCASSRTRVEQFFGPGTRLTVL.

The rearrangement links TRBV25-1 to TRBJ1-4, with 10 bases fitting TRBD1. The germline gives CDR1 MGHDK, CDR2 SYGVNS. The V segment lost 3 bases and the J segment 7 bases; nucleotides outside the gene matches: 8. CDR3 size: 16 residues. The CDR3 spells CASSESETGGTEKLFF. CDR3 sequence (DNA): TGTGCCAGCAGTGAGAGCGAGACAGGGGGCACTGAAAAACTGTTTTTT.

The CDR3 DNA reads as TGTGCCAGTAGAAATCCAGCAACTAATGAAAAACTGTTTTTT. Its translation is CASRNPATNEKLFF. The chain links TRBV19 to TRBJ1-4, with D unresolved. V dropped 6 bases and J dropped 0 bases, with 8 bases sitting between them. The length of the CDR3 is 14 residues. Germline V lookup: CDR1 LNHDA, CDR2 SQIVND (reference sequence).

This chain joins TRBV19 and TRBJ1-5; 9 bases match TRBD1. The V gene's germline CDR1 is LNHDA and CDR2 SQIVND (reference sequence). The junction had 15 bases not matched to a gene; V was cut back by 10 bases and J by 11 bases. This CDR3 contains 14 residues. Here the CDR3 DNA reads TGTGCCACTCAAATGGGACAGGGACCTATAGCCCAGCATTTT. It yields the protein CATQMGQGPIAQHF.

The chain carries TRBV27 and TRBJ2-1; 7 bases fit TRBD2. Germline V gene lookup returns CDR1 MNHEY and CDR2 SMNVEV (reference sequence). Losses at the gene ends were 0 bases for V and 11 bases for J; bases not matched to a gene: 1. This CDR3 is 12 amino acids long. The CDR3 loop reads CASSLSGGKQFF. The DNA of the CDR3 is TGTGCCAGCAGTTTATCGGGAGGGAAGCAGTTCTTC.

The chain has TRBV5-1 and TRBJ1-1; D uncertain. The germline CDR1 and CDR2 sequences are SGHRS and YFSETQ. Trimming cost V 0 bases and J 1 base, with 16 bases left between them. The CDR3 length is 17 residues. Here the CDR3 reads CASSLDGPPGENTEAFF. The CDR3 region has the DNA TGCGCCAGCAGCTTGGATGGGCCCCCCGGGGAGAACACTGAAGCTTTCTTT.

The chain joins TRBV6-6 to TRBJ1-1, with 8 bases that match TRBD1. Germline V gene lookup returns CDR1 MNHNY and CDR2 SVGAGI (reference sequence). The CDR3 loop spans 13 amino acids. The V gene end was trimmed by 6 bases and the J gene end by 5 bases; junction bases not matched to a gene: 5. The CDR3 loop reads CASSPTGETEAFF. The CDR3 DNA sequence: TGTGCCAGCAGCCCGACAGGGGAAACTGAAGCTTTCTTT.

This chain connects TRBV10-1 to TRBJ2-5; no clear D gene. The V gene's germline CDR1 is WNHNN and CDR2 SYGVQD (reference sequence). Trimming took 0 bases from V and 2 from J, leaving 7 bases between them. This CDR3 has 14 amino acids. The CDR3 is CASSESVRQETQYF. DNA of the CDR3: TGCGCCAGCAGTGAGTCGGTCAGGCAAGAGACCCAGTACTTC.

This clone has a single count. The chain is built from TRBV18 and TRBJ2-2; D may be TRBD2 (6 bases). CDR1 KGHSH and CDR2 LQKENI come from the germline V gene. V dropped 3 bases and J dropped 0 bases, with 26 bases sitting between them. This CDR3 is built from 21 residues. CDR3 in amino acids: CASSPVRGSTNLLANTGELFF. The CDR3, as DNA: TGTGCCAGCTCACCGGTCCGGGGGTCGACTAATCTACTCGCGAACACCGGGGAGCTGTTTTTT.

J is TRBJ1-1 and V is TRBV29-1, with a weak D call TRBD1 (6 bases). CDR3 length: 15 residues. Germline values: CDR1 SQVTM, CDR2 ANQGSEA. Trimming took off 4 bases at V and 2 bases at J, with 17 bases between the two ends. The CDR3 nucleotides are TGCAGCGTTGTATCCCCGGACAGTGGAAACACTGAAGCTTTCTTT. This translates into CSVVSPDSGNTEAFF.

This rearrangement joins TRBV5-4 to TRBJ2-3; no reliable D call. CDR3 length: 16 residues. Per the germline V gene, CDR1 is SGHNT and CDR2 is YYREEE (reference sequence). Trimming took off 0 bases at V and 0 bases at J, with 11 bases between the two ends. Here the CDR3 DNA reads TGTGCCAGCAGCTTGGACCTGGTAGTTAGCACAGATACGCAGTATTTT. Translated: CASSLDLVVSTDTQYF.

The chain joins TRBV4-1 to TRBJ1-6, with D tentatively TRBD1 (6 bases). Trimming removed 2 bases at V and 7 bases at J, with 21 bases between. This CDR3 contains 18 residues. CDR1 MGHRA and CDR2 YSYEKL come from the germline V gene. The CDR3 spells CASSQPTSRGARNSPLHF. Written as DNA, the CDR3 is TGCGCCAGCAGCCAACCGACCTCTCGGGGGGCGCGAAATTCACCCCTCCACTTT.

The V gene is TRBV10-3, the J gene TRBJ1-3; D gene ambiguous. The CDR3 is 12 residues long. V was clipped by 1 base and J by 5 bases, with 3 bases between them. Looked up from germline, CDR1 is ENHRY and CDR2 is SYGVKD. The CDR3 protein is CAISEFRNTIYF. Written as DNA, the CDR3 is TGTGCCATCAGTGAGTTTAGAAACACCATATATTTT.

The CDR3 DNA sequence: TGTGCCAGCAGCAAGACCGAGGGGACAGCGCGCCTGAACTATGGCTACACCTTC. Amino acid sequence: CASSKTEGTARLNYGYTF. The J gene is TRBJ1-2, the V gene TRBV7-2, with 7 nucleotides matching TRBD1. The CDR3 is made up of 18 amino acids. V lost 5 bases to trimming and J lost 2 bases; unmatched junction nucleotides: 17. Germline V gives CDR1 SGHTA, CDR2 FQGNSA.

V and J are TRBV19 and TRBJ1-4; a weak D match, TRBD1 (5 bases). This CDR3 comprises 16 residues. Germline V gives CDR1 LNHDA, CDR2 SQIVND (reference sequence). Trimming stripped 4 bases from V and 5 bases from J, with 17 bases between. The DNA of the CDR3 is TGTGCCAGTAGTACCCCAATCGCAGGGAAGAATGAAAAACTGTTTTTT. This gives the protein CASSTPIAGKNEKLFF.

V gene TRBV5-6 combines with J gene TRBJ1-1; no clear D. The CDR3 is 13 amino acids. The V gene's germline CDR1 is SGHDT and CDR2 YYEEEE. The germline V and J ends were trimmed by 4 bases and 4 bases, with 11 bases remaining between them. The CDR3: CASSGRSTTEAFF. The CDR3, as DNA: TGTGCCAGCAGCGGCCGAAGTACCACTGAAGCTTTCTTT.

Comment on this clone: At the DNA level, this CDR3 is encoded by other sequences in the same sample as well. The V call is TRBV7-9, the J call TRBJ1-6; weak D call: TRBD1 (5 bases). Trimming removed 5 bases from V and 8 bases from J, with 7 bases in between. In germline, CDR1 is SEHNR, CDR2 FQNEAQ (reference sequence). The CDR3 runs to 12 residues. The DNA for the CDR3 is TGTGCCAGCAGCCTCAGGGATTCACCCCTCCACTTT. It is translated as CASSLRDSPLHF.

V gene TRBV2 combines with J gene TRBJ2-2; 13 positions agree with TRBD2. Germline V CDR1 and CDR2: SNHLY, FYNNEI. The CDR3 contains 17 residues. Trimming at V came to 8 bases and at J to 3 bases, leaving 9 bases not matched to a gene. Here the CDR3 reads CASGSTSGGSHTGELFF. The CDR3 bases are TGTGCCAGCGGATCGACTAGCGGGGGGTCTCACACCGGGGAGCTGTTTTTT.

The gene calls are TRBV28 and TRBJ1-3; D is unresolved. Germline assignment: CDR1 MDHEN and CDR2 SYDVKM. This CDR3 has 16 residues. Trimming left V 3 bases short and J 0 bases short, with 12 bases between. The CDR3 sequence is CASSFPLYSSGNTIYF. The CDR3, as DNA: TGTGCCAGCAGTTTCCCTTTATACAGCTCTGGAAACACCATATATTTT.

This clone occurred a few times. The chain links TRBV11-2 to TRBJ2-1; 11 bases fit TRBD2. The CDR3 runs 18 residues. The J segment lost 2 bases and the V segment lost 5 bases, leaving 11 bases of the junction unmatched. Germline V gene sequence: CDR1 SGHAT, CDR2 FQNNGV. CDR3 residues: CASSPRLAGTIPYNEQFF. Written as DNA, the CDR3 is TGTGCCAGCAGCCCGAGACTAGCGGGAACAATACCCTACAATGAGCAGTTCTTC.

The V call is TRBV19, the J call TRBJ1-5; D uncertain. The CDR3 consists of 16 residues. Germline CDR1 and CDR2: LNHDA and SQIVND (reference sequence). Trimming took 5 bases from V and 0 from J, leaving 14 bases between them. CDR3 in amino acids: CASSWASNNSNQPQHF. The CDR3 DNA is TGTGCCAGTAGTTGGGCCAGCAACAATAGCAATCAGCCCCAGCATTTT.

This clone was seen once. The J gene is TRBJ1-1, the V gene TRBV10-2; a weak D match, TRBD1 (5 bases). The ends were cut back, 6 bases at V and 8 bases at J, with 10 bases in the middle. Germline values: CDR1 WSHSY, CDR2 SAAADI. This CDR3 is 11 amino acids long. The CDR3 loop reads CASRSTGEAFF. The CDR3 region has the DNA TGCGCCAGCAGAAGTACAGGAGAAGCTTTCTTT.

The chain joins TRBV18 to TRBJ1-1; tentatively, D is TRBD1 (6 bases). CDR3 size: 18 residues. Deletions cut 3 bases from V and 1 base from J, with 21 bases between. Per the germline V gene, CDR1 is KGHSH and CDR2 is LQKENI. For the CDR3, the DNA is TGTGCCAGCTCACCCGGGGGGGCCGGACATACCGGGAACACTGAAGCTTTCTTT. The encoded protein is CASSPGGAGHTGNTEAFF.

The V and J genes are TRBV29-1 and TRBJ1-2; 8 bases match TRBD1. V lost 5 bases to trimming and J lost 3 bases; unmatched junction nucleotides: 8. The CDR3 extends over 14 amino acids. Germline values: CDR1 SQVTM, CDR2 ANQGSEA. CDR3 nucleotides: TGCAGCGTTTTACAGGGGGAACGGGACTATGGCTACACCTTC. This translates into CSVLQGERDYGYTF.

This clone was seen once. CDR3 in amino acids: CASSVGDAGQISPLHF. The DNA of the CDR3 is TGTGCCAGCAGTGTAGGAGATGCGGGACAGATCTCACCCCTCCACTTT. The chain joins TRBV25-1 to TRBJ1-6, with 7 bases identical to TRBD1. Germline V gene lookup returns CDR1 MGHDK and CDR2 SYGVNS. The J segment lost 10 bases and the V segment lost 4 bases, leaving 13 bases of the junction unmatched. The CDR3 is made up of 16 amino acids.